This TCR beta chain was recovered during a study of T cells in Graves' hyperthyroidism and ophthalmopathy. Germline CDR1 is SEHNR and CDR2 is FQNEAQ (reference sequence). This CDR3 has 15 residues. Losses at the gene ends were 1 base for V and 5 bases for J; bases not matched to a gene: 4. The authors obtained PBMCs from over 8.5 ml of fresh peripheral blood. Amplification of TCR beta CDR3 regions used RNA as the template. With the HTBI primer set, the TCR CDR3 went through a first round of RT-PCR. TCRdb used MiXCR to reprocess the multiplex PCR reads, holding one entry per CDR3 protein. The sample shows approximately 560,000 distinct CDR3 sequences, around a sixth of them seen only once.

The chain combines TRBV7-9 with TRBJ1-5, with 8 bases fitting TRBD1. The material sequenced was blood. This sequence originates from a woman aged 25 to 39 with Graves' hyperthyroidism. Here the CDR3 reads CASSLGTGSDQPQHF. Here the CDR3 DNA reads TGTGCCAGCAGCTTAGGGACAGGGTCAGATCAGCCCCAGCATTTT.